The next 24 T cell receptor beta chains were all read from a single sample in a study of blood T cell repertoires in COVID-19. Libraries were prepared by immunoSEQ multiplex PCR; TCRdb keeps only in-frame clonotypes and omits some of them. The table has roughly 50,000 clones, under 90% seen once. The specimen sequenced was peripheral blood. These receptor sequences come from a man aged 70-80 years with acute or convalescent COVID-19.

The V call is TRBV7-6, the J call TRBJ1-1, with no clear D. Germline lookup yields CDR1 SGHVS and CDR2 FNYEAQ. Deletions cut 1 base from V and 2 bases from J, with 8 bases between. The CDR3 has 14 residues. The CDR3 DNA is TGTGCCAGCAGCTTAGAATTGGCTAACACTGAAGCTTTCTTT. Translation gives CASSLELANTEAFF. Based on the CDR3 plus reference TRBV7-6 and TRBJ1-1, the full variable domain is GAGVSQSPRYKVTKRGQDVALRCDPISGHVSLYWYRQALGQGPEFLTYFNYEAQQDKSGLPNDRFSAERPEGSISTLTIQRTEQRDSAMYRCASSLELANTEAFFGQGTRLTVV.

This clone was picked up one time. The chain carries TRBV19 and TRBJ2-5; 13 bases line up with TRBD2. The CDR3 has 14 amino acids. Germline V lookup: CDR1 LNHDA, CDR2 SQIVND (reference sequence). V lost 5 bases and J lost 4; bases outside the gene matches: 1. The CDR3 loop is CASSGLAGVETQYF. CDR3 sequence (DNA): TGTGCCAGTAGTGGACTAGCGGGAGTAGAGACCCAGTACTTC.

This chain joins TRBV7-9 and TRBJ2-1; 7 bases match TRBD1. The CDR3 totals 14 residues. Germline CDR1 SEHNR, CDR2 FQNEAQ (reference sequence). J gave up 5 bases and V 4 bases, and 5 bases lay outside the gene matches. CDR3 in DNA: TGTGCCAGCAGCTCGGTGGGACAGAACAATGAGCAGTTCTTC. Its protein product is CASSSVGQNNEQFF.

The chain combines TRBV28 with TRBJ2-3; 12 bases are a match to TRBD2. This CDR3 comprises 16 residues. V trimming: 5 bases; J trimming: 4 bases; junction bases outside the gene matches: 7. Germline V gene lookup returns CDR1 MDHEN and CDR2 SYDVKM. CDR3 nucleotides: TGTGCCAGCAGTCTCACTAGCGGGAGGATGTCAGATACGCAGTATTTT. This gives the protein CASSLTSGRMSDTQYF. The entire variable domain, with the rest obtained from reference TRBV28 and TRBJ2-3, is as follows: DVKVTQSSRYLVKRTGEKVFLECVQDMDHENMFWYRQDPGLGLRLIYFSYDVKMKEKGDIPEGYSVSREKKERFSLILESASTNQTSMYLCASSLTSGRMSDTQYFGPGTRLTVL.

The V gene is TRBV2, the J gene TRBJ1-2; D perhaps matches TRBD1 (5 bases). This CDR3 contains 16 residues. Germline CDR1 is SNHLY and CDR2 is FYNNEI. Trimming stripped 4 bases from V and 4 bases from J, with 19 bases between. CDR3 amino acids: CASSVDGGGGSYGYTF. The CDR3, as DNA: TGTGCCAGCAGTGTTGACGGTGGGGGGGGGAGCTATGGCTACACCTTC.

The chain links TRBV7-6 to TRBJ1-4; possibly TRBD1 for D (5 bases). Germline CDR1 and CDR2: SGHVS and FNYEAQ. The CDR3 length is 17 residues. V lost 1 base, J lost 8 bases, and 20 bases lay in between. CDR3 sequence reads: CASSLDGRAGSEEKLFF. DNA for the CDR3: TGTGCCAGCAGCTTAGACGGACGGGCAGGGTCGGAAGAAAAACTGTTTTTT.

This sequence joins TRBV29-1 and TRBJ2-4, with 10 bases matching TRBD2. There are 15 residues in the CDR3. Trimming at V came to 6 bases and at J to 3 bases, leaving 8 bases not matched to a gene. Germline-derived CDR1 and CDR2 are SQVTM and ANQGSEA. The CDR3 loop reads CSVWTSGRGKNIQYF. CDR3 nucleotide sequence: TGCAGCGTCTGGACTAGCGGTCGGGGCAAAAACATTCAGTACTTC.

V and J are TRBV11-1 and TRBJ1-1, with TRBD1 identical over 8 bases. The CDR3 runs to 14 residues. Trimming cost V 3 bases and J 4 bases; bases outside gene matches: 4. CDR1 and CDR2 from the germline V gene are SGHAT and FQDESV (reference sequence). CDR3 in amino acids: CASSFSGTGTEAFF. The DNA of the CDR3 is TGTGCCAGCAGCTTCTCCGGGACAGGCACTGAAGCTTTCTTT. Full variable domain (remainder filled in from reference TRBV11-1 and TRBJ1-1): EAEVAQSPRYKITEKSQAVAFWCDPISGHATLYWYRQILGQGPELLVQFQDESVVDDSQLPKDRFSAERLKGVDSTLKIQPAELGDSAMYLCASSFSGTGTEAFFGQGTRLTVV.

The chain employs TRBV23-1 and TRBJ2-7; weak D call: TRBD1 (6 bases). TRBV23-1 is designated an ORF whose function remains uncertain. The CDR3 sequence is 14 residues long. Deletions cut 7 bases from V and 3 bases from J, with 16 bases between. In DNA form, the CDR3 reads TGCGCCAGCAACGAAGAGGGGGTTGGCTACGAGCAGTACGTC. Protein: CASNEEGVGYEQYV.

The chain employs TRBV2 and TRBJ1-4; D gene ambiguous. This CDR3 spans 14 amino acids. The germline V gene encodes CDR1 SNHLY and CDR2 FYNNEI. V was trimmed by 11 bases and J by 8 bases, leaving 21 bases between them. Here the CDR3 DNA reads TGTGCCGGCGCCCGCGGGCAGGTCCGAGAAAAACTGTTTTTT. Protein product: CAGARGQVREKLFF.

J is TRBJ2-7 and V is TRBV18; D is unresolved. This CDR3 region has 11 residues. CDR1 and CDR2 from the germline V gene are KGHSH and LQKENI. The V and J ends lost 6 bases and 6 bases respectively, with 9 bases between them. CDR3 in DNA: TGTGCCAGCTCTCCTCCCCCCGAGCAGTACGTC. Translation: CASSPPPEQYV.

The chain joins TRBV19 to TRBJ2-3; 9 bases line up with TRBD1. The trim removed 5 bases at V and 6 bases at J, leaving 9 bases unmatched. This CDR3 comprises 15 residues. CDR1 and CDR2 (germline): LNHDA, SQIVND (reference sequence). CDR3: CASSVSGTGIDTQYF. DNA of the CDR3: TGTGCCAGTAGTGTCTCCGGGACAGGGATCGATACGCAGTATTTT.

The chain employs TRBV4-2 and TRBJ2-3; 11 bases are a match to TRBD2. Germline V gene sequence: CDR1 LGHNA, CDR2 YNFKEQ. V gave up 7 bases and J gave up 5 bases; unmatched junction bases: 5. CDR3 length equals 14 residues. The CDR3 DNA reads as TGTGCCAGCAACCTAGCGGGGGGCGTAGATACGCAGTATTTT. Residues: CASNLAGGVDTQYF.

Sample share makes this clone medium-sized. The chain joins TRBV7-8 to TRBJ1-5; the D gene is possibly TRBD1 (5 bases). This CDR3 has 15 amino acids. V lost 5 bases, J lost 1 base, and 12 bases lay in between. Looked up from germline, CDR1 is SGHVS and CDR2 is FQNEAQ. The CDR3 DNA sequence: TGTGCCAGCAGCCTTTGGGGGGAAAGCAATCAGCCCCAGCATTTT. This gives the protein CASSLWGESNQPQHF.

This clone was seen more than once but under ten times. The J gene is TRBJ1-6, the V gene TRBV7-3; 7 nucleotides agree with TRBD1. The CDR3 loop spans 14 amino acids. V trimming: 4 bases; J trimming: 5 bases; junction bases outside the gene matches: 2. Germline CDR1 SGHTA, CDR2 FQGTGA. The CDR3 DNA follows: TGTGCCAGCAGCTCCGGGACAGATAATTCACCCCTCCACTTT. The encoded protein is CASSSGTDNSPLHF.

The V call is TRBV5-4, the J call TRBJ1-1; D might be TRBD1 (6 bases). The germline V and J ends were trimmed by 4 bases and 4 bases, with 23 bases remaining between them. This CDR3 has 17 residues. Germline CDR1 reads SGHNT; CDR2 reads YYREEE (reference sequence). CDR3 residues: CASSRGRGARGVTEAFF. CDR3 in DNA: TGTGCCAGCAGCCGCGGGAGGGGGGCTAGGGGGGTCACTGAAGCTTTCTTT.

The genes are TRBV4-1 and TRBJ2-7; 12 bases are a match to TRBD2. From germline, CDR1 is MGHRA and CDR2 YSYEKL. This CDR3 has 16 residues. Trimming cost V 1 base and J 6 bases; bases outside gene matches: 7. This chain's CDR3 is CASSQVLLAGGLEQYF. CDR3 sequence (DNA): TGCGCCAGCAGCCAAGTCCTCCTAGCGGGAGGGCTCGAGCAGTACTTC.

The J gene is TRBJ1-1, the V gene TRBV4-3, with 12 bases fitting TRBD1. This CDR3 comprises 15 residues. Germline values: CDR1 LGHNA, CDR2 YSLEER. J gave up 3 bases and V 8 bases, and 7 bases lay outside the gene matches. The CDR3 here is CASGGQGAADTEAFF. In nucleotides, the CDR3 is TGCGCCAGCGGGGGACAGGGGGCGGCGGACACTGAAGCTTTCTTT.

The genes are TRBV9 and TRBJ2-1; TRBD1 matches 11 bases. This CDR3 is 15 amino acids long. Germline CDR1 is SGDLS and CDR2 is YYNGEE. V trimming: 2 bases; J trimming: 7 bases; junction bases outside the gene matches: 5. The CDR3 nucleotides read TGTGCCAGCAGCGTTGGACAGGGGGCGACTAATGAGCAGTTCTTC. Its protein is CASSVGQGATNEQFF.

The CDR3 here is CASSLEGRGSYEQYF. Written as DNA, the CDR3 is TGTGCCAGCAGCTTAGAAGGAAGAGGCTCCTACGAGCAGTACTTC. The chain employs TRBV11-2 and TRBJ2-7; D is unresolved. V was pared by 0 bases and J by 0 bases, with 9 bases between. CDR1 and CDR2 from the germline V gene are SGHAT and FQNNGV. The CDR3 is made up of 15 amino acids.

This chain joins TRBV3-1 (or the pseudogene TRBV3-2) and TRBJ2-7, with D possibly TRBD1 on 5 matching bases. The CDR3 totals 13 residues. Trimming pared 2 bases from V and 3 bases from J, leaving 8 bases between. Germline loops: CDR1 LGHDT, CDR2 YNNKEL (reference sequence). CDR3 DNA sequence: TGTGCCAGCAGCCAACAGGACATCTACGAGCAGTACGTC. Translated: CASSQQDIYEQYV.

This clone has a single count. This chain uses TRBV6-5 with TRBJ2-7; a possible D gene is TRBD2 (6 bases). The CDR3 runs 14 residues. The V end lost 4 bases, the J end lost 5 bases, and 15 bases lay between the germline ends. Germline loops: CDR1 MNHEY, CDR2 SVGAGI. In nucleotides, the CDR3 is TGTGCCAGCAGTTCGGGACTCCTAGGCGACGAGCAGTACTTC. As protein: CASSSGLLGDEQYF.

V usage is TRBV27 and J usage is TRBJ2-6; 10 nucleotides match TRBD2. Germline V gene sequence: CDR1 MNHEY, CDR2 SMNVEV (reference sequence). V lost 5 bases, J lost 0 bases, and 7 bases stayed unmatched. This CDR3 has 18 residues. CDR3 sequence: CASSLRGLAVSGANVLTF. CDR3 nucleotides: TGTGCCAGCAGTCTCCGCGGACTAGCGGTCTCTGGGGCCAACGTCCTGACTTTC.

V usage is TRBV14 and J usage is TRBJ2-1, with D tentatively TRBD2 (5 bases). This CDR3 is built from 13 residues. V lost 6 bases, J lost 9 bases, and 15 bases lay in between. From germline, CDR1 is SGHDN and CDR2 FVKESK. The CDR3 here is CASRPEGAGEQFF. CDR3 coding DNA: TGTGCCAGCAGACCAGAGGGTGCGGGTGAGCAGTTCTTC.